The next 10 T cell receptor beta chains were all read from a single sample in a study of blood T cell repertoires in COVID-19. Some clones are missing from TCRdb's copy, which holds only in-frame ones; the method was immunoSEQ multiplex PCR. This table holds roughly 250,000 clones, approximately 90% found once. Sequencing used PBMCs or T cells enriched from blood (not recorded which). The receptors here all came from a woman in her twenties or thirties with acute COVID-19.

This clone was found once. The CDR3 nucleotides are TGTGCCAGCAGTGATGGGCTAGCGGGAGTGGAGACCCAGTACTTC. This translates into CASSDGLAGVETQYF. The chain links TRBV2 to TRBJ2-5; 10 nucleotides agree with TRBD2. V was clipped by 3 bases and J by 5 bases; unmatched bases: 6. The CDR3 runs to 15 residues. The germline gives CDR1 SNHLY, CDR2 FYNNEI. Filled out from reference TRBV2 and TRBJ2-5, the complete variable domain reads EPEVTQTPSHQVTQMGQEVILRCVPISNHLYFYWYRQILGQKVEFLVSFYNNEISEKSEIFDDQFSVERPDGSNFTLKIRSTKLEDSAMYFCASSDGLAGVETQYFGPGTRLLVL.

The J gene is TRBJ2-7, the V gene TRBV6-5; 10 bases line up with TRBD1. This CDR3 is 14 amino acids long. With V trimmed by 6 bases and J by 5 bases, 7 bases remained unmatched. Germline-derived CDR1 and CDR2 are MNHEY and SVGAGI. The CDR3 loop is CASRRDRGSHEQYF. The CDR3, as DNA: TGTGCCAGCAGGAGGGACAGGGGTAGTCACGAGCAGTACTTC.

Only a few counts were recorded for this clone. The chain recombines TRBV7-2 with TRBJ1-3; TRBD1 agrees at 8 bases. The ends lost 5 bases at V and 3 bases at J; junction bases unmatched: 3. Germline V gene sequence: CDR1 SGHTA, CDR2 FQGNSA. The CDR3 has 14 amino acids. For the CDR3, the DNA is TGTGCCAGCAGCCAGGGGGCAGGTGGAAACACCATATATTTT. It is translated as CASSQGAGGNTIYF.

The rearrangement links TRBV18 to TRBJ2-2; 10 nucleotides agree with TRBD1. The germline V gene encodes CDR1 KGHSH and CDR2 LQKENI. Trimming removed 6 bases from V and 3 bases from J; junction bases left unmatched: 10. The length of the CDR3 is 17 residues. CDR3 DNA: TGTGCCAGCTCCCCCCGGGCCGGGACAGGGGACACCGGGGAGCTGTTTTTT. Its protein is CASSPRAGTGDTGELFF.

The chain recombines TRBV9 with TRBJ2-1; 9 bases align to TRBD2. After removal of 0 bases from V and 4 bases from J, the junction contained 8 bases not matched to a gene. CDR3 size: 17 residues. Germline V lookup: CDR1 SGDLS, CDR2 YYNGEE. The CDR3 region has the DNA TGTGCCAGCAGCGTAGATAGCGGGAGTTTCTCTTACAATGAGCAGTTCTTC. Translated: CASSVDSGSFSYNEQFF.

The J gene is TRBJ1-1, the V gene TRBV20-1; 8 bases match TRBD1. V shed 6 bases and J 11 bases; nucleotides not matched to a gene: 8. Germline-derived CDR1 and CDR2 are DFQATT and SNEGSKA (reference sequence). This CDR3 has 11 amino acids. CDR3 DNA: TGCAGTGCCCCAGGGGGCGCTTATGCTTTCTTT. It encodes CSAPGGAYAFF.

The rearrangement uses TRBV6-2 or TRBV6-3 and TRBJ2-7; TRBD2 matches at 11 bases. V lost 5 bases, J lost 3 bases, and 6 bases stayed unmatched. The CDR3 length is 15 residues. Germline CDR1 reads MNHEY; CDR2 reads SVGEGT. CDR3: CASSKTSGSYYEQYF. CDR3 bases: TGTGCCAGCAGTAAAACTAGCGGGAGTTACTACGAGCAGTACTTC.

The J gene is TRBJ2-7, the V gene TRBV28; 10 nucleotides line up with TRBD2. The CDR3 runs 15 residues. V dropped 7 bases and J dropped 5; count of bases not matched to a gene: 11. CDR1 is MDHEN and CDR2 is SYDVKM in the germline V gene. CDR3 sequence: CASMVGASGRNEQYF. For the CDR3, the DNA is TGTGCCAGCATGGTGGGGGCTAGCGGGAGAAACGAGCAGTACTTC. Using reference TRBV28 and TRBJ2-7 for the parts outside the CDR3, the full variable domain is DVKVTQSSRYLVKRTGEKVFLECVQDMDHENMFWYRQDPGLGLRLIYFSYDVKMKEKGDIPEGYSVSREKKERFSLILESASTNQTSMYLCASMVGASGRNEQYFGPGTRLTVT.

V gene TRBV11-3 combines with J gene TRBJ2-1; D unclear. The germline V and J ends were trimmed by 5 bases and 5 bases, with 19 bases remaining between them. Germline-derived CDR1 and CDR2 are SGHNT and YENEEA. This CDR3 is built from 16 residues. CDR3 loop: CASSPYSTGPHNEQFF. The CDR3 DNA is TGTGCCAGCAGCCCCTATTCTACGGGTCCCCACAATGAGCAGTTCTTC.

The gene calls are TRBV6-6 and TRBJ1-5; D not certain. The CDR3 sequence is 15 residues long. The germline V gene has CDR1 MNHNY and CDR2 SVGAGI (reference sequence). V shed 6 bases and J shed 0 bases, with 12 bases lying between them. The DNA for the CDR3 is TGTGCCAGCAGGCGGACTGAGGATAGCAATCAGCCCCAGCATTTT. The encoded protein is CASRRTEDSNQPQHF.